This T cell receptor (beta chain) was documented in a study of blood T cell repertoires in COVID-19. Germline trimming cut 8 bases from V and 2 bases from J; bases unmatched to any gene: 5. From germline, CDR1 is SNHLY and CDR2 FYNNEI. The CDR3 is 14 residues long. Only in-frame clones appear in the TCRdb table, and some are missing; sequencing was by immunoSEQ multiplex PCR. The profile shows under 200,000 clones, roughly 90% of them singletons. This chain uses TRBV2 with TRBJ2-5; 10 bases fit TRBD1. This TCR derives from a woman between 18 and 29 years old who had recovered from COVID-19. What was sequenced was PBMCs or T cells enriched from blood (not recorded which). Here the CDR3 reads CASRGTGAQETQYF. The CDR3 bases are TGTGCCAGCCGAGGGACAGGGGCACAAGAGACCCAGTACTTC.